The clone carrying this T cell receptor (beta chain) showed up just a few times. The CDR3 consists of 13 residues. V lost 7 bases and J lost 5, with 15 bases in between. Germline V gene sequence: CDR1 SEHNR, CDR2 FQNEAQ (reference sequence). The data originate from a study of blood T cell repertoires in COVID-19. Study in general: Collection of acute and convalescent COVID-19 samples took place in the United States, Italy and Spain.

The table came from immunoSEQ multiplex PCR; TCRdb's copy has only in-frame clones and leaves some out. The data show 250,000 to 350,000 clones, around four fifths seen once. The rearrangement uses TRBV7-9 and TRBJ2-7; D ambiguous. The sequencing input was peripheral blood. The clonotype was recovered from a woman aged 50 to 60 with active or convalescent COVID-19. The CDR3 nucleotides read TGTGCCAGCATCAAAAACTCAGGCCACGAGCAGTACTTC. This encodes CASIKNSGHEQYF.